This TCR beta chain was identified during a study of T cells in Graves' hyperthyroidism and ophthalmopathy. The study, taken as a whole, reports: Researchers found most expanded thyroid clonotypes above 0.001 in blood as well.

RNA transcripts served as the template for amplifying TCR beta CDR3 regions. When the TCR CDR3 underwent first-round RT-PCR, the HTBI primer set was used. A single record per CDR3 protein comes from TCRdb applying MiXCR to the multiplex PCR reads. The data hold roughly 700,000 distinct CDR3 sequences, with 14% observed a single time. This clonotype was seen ten or more times. Its antigen remains unidentified. This CDR3 has 14 amino acids. The germline V and J ends were trimmed by 4 bases and 3 bases, with 13 bases remaining between them. The germline V gene has CDR1 LGHDT and CDR2 YNNKEL (reference sequence).

The chain uses TRBV3-1 and TRBJ2-7; D is unresolved. The receptor's source is a woman younger than 35 with Graves' hyperthyroidism. The material sequenced was blood. This CDR3 is CASSPPTSGYEQYF. The CDR3, as DNA: TGTGCCAGCAGCCCACCCACCAGTGGCTACGAGCAGTACTTC.